This is a list of T cell receptor beta chains from one sample in a study of cytomegalovirus exposure and HLA in healthy donors. Only in-frame clones appear in the TCRdb table, and some are missing; sequencing was by immunoSEQ multiplex PCR. The table has 100,000 to 120,000 clones, roughly 15% seen once; the top ten hold about 0.8%. The sample taken for sequencing was PBMCs. The receptors come from a female donor in good health and CMV-seronegative. Both conserved end residues are part of each CDR3.

v_gene,j_gene,CDR3aa
TRBV4-3,TRBJ1-4,CASSQDRVPPTNEKLFF
TRBV14,TRBJ2-5,CASSPRRRETQYF
TRBV2,TRBJ2-3,CASSDARDWLTDTQYF
TRBV29-1,TRBJ1-1,CSVEKRGRMAEAFF
TRBV7-2,TRBJ2-6,CASSLVRVAGANVLTF
TRBV5-4,TRBJ2-3,CASSLGLADTDTQYF
TRBV7-2,TRBJ2-1,CASSLFRGEQFF
TRBV7-2,TRBJ2-7,CASSFNGGSSYEQYF
TRBV5-1,TRBJ2-1,CASSLAFGLAGQNEQFF
TRBV2,TRBJ2-2,CASSWTPYTGELFF
TRBV7-6,TRBJ2-3,CASSFWGGGAYTQYF
TRBV6-5,TRBJ2-2,CASSSPPSNTGELFF
TRBV7-8,TRBJ2-7,CASSPTHPGLVSYEQYF
TRBV5-1,TRBJ2-5,CASSSASGRAEETQYF
TRBV4-3,TRBJ1-1,CASRAGTGEAFF
TRBV7-9,TRBJ2-3,CASSPSGGSTDTQYF
TRBV6-1,TRBJ1-4,CASSERGPTNEKLFF
TRBV6-6,TRBJ2-3,CASSYGAGSETDTQYF
TRBV30,TRBJ2-7,CAWGPGRGYEQYF
TRBV30,TRBJ2-5,CAWSVGAVQETQYF
TRBV6-1,TRBJ2-5,CASSEGQGNGETQYF
TRBV2,TRBJ1-1,CASRGGTGSFGTEAFF
TRBV27,TRBJ1-1,CASSLRQGFKGTEAFF
TRBV5-8,TRBJ1-4,CASSGGWGQGAQGEKLFF
TRBV2,TRBJ2-5,CASRTAGLGQETQYF
TRBV5-4,TRBJ2-7,CASSLPTSIPYEQYF
TRBV7-9,TRBJ1-1,CASSIGLMNTEAFF
TRBV9,TRBJ1-2,CASSVTPQGAEGYTF
TRBV27,TRBJ1-5,CASSLGGPNQPQHF
TRBV30,TRBJ1-3,CAWSQGTSGNTIYF
TRBV15,TRBJ2-7,CATSRDFNRGPYEQYF
TRBV19,TRBJ2-1,CASSTGQGAKEQFF
TRBV9,TRBJ1-4,CASSVTGGNEKLFF
TRBV7-8,TRBJ2-7,CASSTLGRGVFPYEQYF
TRBV10-1,TRBJ1-4,CASSLAREGATNEKLFF
TRBV4-3,TRBJ2-1,CASSRAGGGSYNEQFF
TRBV7-9,TRBJ1-6,CASSSGQLNSPLHF
TRBV15,TRBJ2-6,CATSLFPGASGTGANVLTF
TRBV7-8,TRBJ1-5,CASSPGHDQPQHF
TRBV7-2,TRBJ2-5,CASSLGFGGTVTQYF
TRBV2,TRBJ1-2,CASSEARGSYGYTF
TRBV9,TRBJ2-5,CASSVGIAGLEKTQYF
TRBV30,TRBJ1-5,CAWTPISERDQPQHF
TRBV7-2,TRBJ1-3,CATKSLNSGNTIYF
TRBV28,TRBJ1-5,CASSFSEGDQHF
TRBV25-1,TRBJ1-2,CASSTRQGYGYTF
TRBV19,TRBJ1-3,CASSISPGAGNTIYF
TRBV5-1,TRBJ2-3,CASSPGLDSSTDTQYF
TRBV19,TRBJ1-2,CASSTGVSGYTF
TRBV18,TRBJ1-6,CASYPGGNSPLHF
TRBV7-9,TRBJ2-3,CASSIGDGTANTQYF
TRBV4-3,TRBJ2-2,CASSQSQAPGELFF
TRBV19,TRBJ2-1,CASTPGQHNEQFF
TRBV27,TRBJ2-3,CATALAGRSTDTQYF